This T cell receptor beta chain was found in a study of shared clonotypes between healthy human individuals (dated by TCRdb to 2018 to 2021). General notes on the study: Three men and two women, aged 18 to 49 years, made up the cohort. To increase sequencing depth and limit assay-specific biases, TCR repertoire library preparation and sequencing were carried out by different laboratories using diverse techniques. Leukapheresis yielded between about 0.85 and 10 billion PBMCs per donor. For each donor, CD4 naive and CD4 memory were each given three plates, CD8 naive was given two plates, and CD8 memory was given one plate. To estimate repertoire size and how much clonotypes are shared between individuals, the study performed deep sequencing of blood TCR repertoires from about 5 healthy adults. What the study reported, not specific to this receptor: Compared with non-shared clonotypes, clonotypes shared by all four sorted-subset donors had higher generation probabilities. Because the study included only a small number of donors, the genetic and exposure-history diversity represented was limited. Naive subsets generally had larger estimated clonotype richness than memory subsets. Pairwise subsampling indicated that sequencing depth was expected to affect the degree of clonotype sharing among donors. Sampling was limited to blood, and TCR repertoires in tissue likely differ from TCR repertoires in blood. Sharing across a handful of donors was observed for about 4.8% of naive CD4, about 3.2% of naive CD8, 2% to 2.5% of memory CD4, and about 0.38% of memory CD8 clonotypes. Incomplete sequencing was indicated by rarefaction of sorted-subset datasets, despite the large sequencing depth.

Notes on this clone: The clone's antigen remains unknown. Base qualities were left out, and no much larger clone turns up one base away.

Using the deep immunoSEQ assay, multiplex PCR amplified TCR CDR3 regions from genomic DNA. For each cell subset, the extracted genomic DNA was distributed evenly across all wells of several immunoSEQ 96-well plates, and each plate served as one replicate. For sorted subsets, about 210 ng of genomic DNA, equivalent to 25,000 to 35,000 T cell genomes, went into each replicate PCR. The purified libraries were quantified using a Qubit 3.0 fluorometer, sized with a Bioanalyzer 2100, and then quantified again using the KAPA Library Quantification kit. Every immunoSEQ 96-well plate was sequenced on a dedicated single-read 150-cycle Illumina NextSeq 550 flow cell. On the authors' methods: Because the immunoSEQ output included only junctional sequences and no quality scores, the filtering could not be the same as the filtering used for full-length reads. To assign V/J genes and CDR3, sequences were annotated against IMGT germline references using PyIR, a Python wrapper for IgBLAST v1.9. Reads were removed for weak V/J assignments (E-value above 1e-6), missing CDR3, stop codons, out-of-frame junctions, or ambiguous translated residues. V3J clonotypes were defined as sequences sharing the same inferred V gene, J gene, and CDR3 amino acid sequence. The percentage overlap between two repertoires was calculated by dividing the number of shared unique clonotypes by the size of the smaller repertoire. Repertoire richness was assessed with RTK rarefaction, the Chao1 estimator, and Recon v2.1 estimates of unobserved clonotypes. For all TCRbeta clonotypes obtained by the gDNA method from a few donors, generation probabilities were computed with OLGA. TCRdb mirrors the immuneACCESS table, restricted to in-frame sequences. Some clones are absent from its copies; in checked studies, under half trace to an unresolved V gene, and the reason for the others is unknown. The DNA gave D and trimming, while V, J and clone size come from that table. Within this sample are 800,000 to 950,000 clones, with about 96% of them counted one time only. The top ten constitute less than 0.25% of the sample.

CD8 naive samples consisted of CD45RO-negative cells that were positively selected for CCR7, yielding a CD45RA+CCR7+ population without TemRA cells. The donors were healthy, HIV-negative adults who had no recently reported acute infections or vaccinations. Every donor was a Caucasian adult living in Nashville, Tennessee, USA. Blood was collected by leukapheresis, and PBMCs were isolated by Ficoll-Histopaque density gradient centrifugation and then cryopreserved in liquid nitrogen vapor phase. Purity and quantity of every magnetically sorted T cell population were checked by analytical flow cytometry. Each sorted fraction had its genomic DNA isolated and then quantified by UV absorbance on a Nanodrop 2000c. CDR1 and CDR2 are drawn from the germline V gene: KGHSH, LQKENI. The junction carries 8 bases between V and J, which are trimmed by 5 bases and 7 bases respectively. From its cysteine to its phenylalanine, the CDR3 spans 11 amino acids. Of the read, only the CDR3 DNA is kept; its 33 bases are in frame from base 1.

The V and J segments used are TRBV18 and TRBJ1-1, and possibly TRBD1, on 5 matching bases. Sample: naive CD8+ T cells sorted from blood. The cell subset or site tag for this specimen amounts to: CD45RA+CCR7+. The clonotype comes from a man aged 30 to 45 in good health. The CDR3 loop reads CASSAGIEAFF. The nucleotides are TGTGCCAGCTCAGCAGGGATTGAAGCTTTCTTT. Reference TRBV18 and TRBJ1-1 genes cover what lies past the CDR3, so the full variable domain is NAGVMQNPRHLVRRRGQEARLRCSPMKGHSHVYWYRQLPEEGLKFMVYLQKENIIDESGMPKERFSAEFPKEGPSILRIQQVVRGDSAAYFCASSAGIEAFFGQGTRLTVV.